This T cell receptor (beta chain) was identified during a study of T cell clones after liver transplantation (dated by TCRdb to between 2017 and 2020). About the study as a whole: The samples were obtained from ITN030ST, a randomized trial that attempted immunosuppression withdrawal within 2 years after liver transplantation. Donor-reactive T cell clones were identified by TCRbeta sequencing after a pre-transplant mixed lymphocyte reaction and then tracked in post-transplant blood. Third party-reactive TCRbeta sequences from pre-transplant MLRs were also identified as an antigen-independent comparator for donor-reactive sequences. Of the eight recipients, three were HCV-positive, while the remaining recipients had been transplanted for non-autoimmune, non-viral indications. Until randomization at 12-24 months post-transplant, subjects were given standard immunosuppression, with no induction therapy. Tolerance meant complete immunosuppression withdrawal for at least one year without liver enzymes rising beyond twice the upper limit of normal. Blood samples were collected pre-transplant, pre-randomization before withdrawal, and post-randomization after either complete withdrawal or failed withdrawal. The study cohort included 8 liver transplant recipients, of whom 3 were classified as tolerant and 5 as non-tolerant. Summary of the overall study and its limitations: When repertoire turnover was taken into account, detection of donor-reactive sequences was significantly reduced in 7 of 8 subjects for CD4 and in 8 of 8 subjects for CD8. Since no allograft tissue specimens were available, donor-reactive T cells may have migrated into the graft instead of being deleted. Low numbers of available donor cells limited the measurable donor-reactive repertoire in a couple of subjects. Circulating donor-reactive CD4 TCRbeta sequences fell significantly post-transplant in 5 of 8 subjects, irrespective of tolerance or HCV status. Donor-reactive sequences decreased more than third party-reactive sequences, which suggests partial antigen-specific deletion that was not related to withdrawal success. Because of small, heterogeneous patient numbers and non-standardized post-transplant time points, the conclusions were only preliminary.

Using immunoSEQ, frozen genomic DNA was subjected to high-throughput TCRbeta CDR3 sequencing, a process that included PCR amplification, mapping, bias correction and internal controls. As for the original processing: Only productive rearrangements were retained, with each unique TCRbeta sequence defined by its CDR3 nucleotide sequence together with its V and J gene. For classification of a sequence as donor-reactive, at least 5-fold expansion in CFSE-low cells relative to unstimulated pre-transplant cells and a frequency of at least 0.01% were required. Per-subject minimum frequency thresholds, based on the lowest-template unstimulated sample, ensured at least 90% detection power. Jensen-Shannon divergence between the top 1000 TCRbeta sequences post- versus pre-transplant served as the measure of repertoire turnover. Two-sided Fisher's exact tests were used to test for changes in the detection of donor-reactive sequences. TCRdb re-hosts the immuneACCESS table, in-frame sequences only. Its copies lack some clones; in the studies checked, an unresolved V gene accounts for under half of them, and the cause for the rest is not known. V, J and clone size are taken as reported in that table, and D and trimming were inferred from the DNA itself. This sample has around 60,000 clones in its table, and around 75% of those were observed once. The ten top clones hold around 16% of the sample.

Reading from cysteine to phenylalanine, the CDR3 counts 15 amino acids. Just CDR3 DNA is preserved here, 45 bases in frame from base 1. Reading the germline V gene gives CDR1 MGHRA and CDR2 YSYEKL. V loses 1 base at its end and J loses 4 bases; junction bases beyond the gene matches: 0. Comments on this clone: The antigen it recognizes is unknown. Per-base quality was not reported, and no clone a single base away is much larger than it.

Interpreted using the paper, the time point label stands for: pre-transplant. Unstimulated PBMCs, after thawing, were stained for CD3, CD4 and CD8 and then FACS-sorted into CD3+CD4+ and CD3+CD8+ populations. Each of the 8 studied subjects was randomized to immunosuppression withdrawal. The Qiagen DNeasy Blood and Tissue Kit was used for genomic DNA isolation. This specimen consisted of CD4+ T cells from blood, obtained before liver transplant. The chain is encoded by TRBV4-1 joined to TRBJ1-6; 8 of the junction bases match TRBD1. This clonotype originated in a human donor who received a liver transplant. CDR3 region: CASSQGTGYNSPLHF. The nucleotide sequence reads as follows: TGCGCCAGCAGCCAAGGGACAGGGTATAATTCACCCCTCCACTTT.